What follows are 8 T cell receptor beta chains derived from one specimen sequenced in a study of molecular identifiers for immune sequencing clone quantification. TCRdb processed the PCR reads anew with MiXCR; each CDR3 protein has one entry. The sample gives 300,000 to 400,000 distinct CDR3 sequences, 24% of which show up once; around 0.74% is in the top ten. Sequencing was performed on naive CD8+ T cells from blood, with Jurkat cell RNA spiked in. Subset specified: FACS-sorted CD8+CD4-CCR7+CD45RA+ naive T cells. Receptors were obtained from a human donor in good health. Some libraries in this study had Jurkat cell RNA spiked in.

As to this clonotype: A read error may explain this, as a much larger clone is one base away. V and J are TRBV29-1 and TRBJ2-3; 14 bases match TRBD2. The CDR3 is 18 amino acids. V was clipped by 0 bases and J by 5 bases; unmatched bases: 10. Germline V gene lookup returns CDR1 SQVTM and CDR2 ANQGSEA. The CDR3 bases are TGCAGCGTTGAAGATCTAGAAGGGACTAGCGGGGGATTAGATACGCAGTATTTT. The encoded protein is CSVEDLEGTSGGLDTQYF.

This clonotype has just a few counts. The chain uses TRBV19 and TRBJ2-2; 9 bases line up with TRBD1. V lost 6 bases to trimming and J lost 4 bases; unmatched junction nucleotides: 6. The CDR3 is 15 residues long. The germline gives CDR1 LNHDA, CDR2 SQIVND (reference sequence). CDR3 amino acids: CASSPDRGPTGELFF. The CDR3 DNA reads as TGTGCCAGTAGCCCGGACAGGGGACCCACCGGGGAGCTGTTTTTT.

This clonotype was seen only a few times. The chain links TRBV5-1 to TRBJ2-3, with a tentative D call TRBD1 (6 bases). The CDR3 extends over 15 amino acids. The V end lost 0 bases, the J end lost 2 bases, and 10 bases lay between the germline ends. Germline CDR1 SGHRS, CDR2 YFSETQ. CDR3 DNA: TGCGCCAGCAGCTTGGAACAGGGAGACACAGATACGCAGTATTTT. The encoded protein is CASSLEQGDTDTQYF.

The table lists this clonotype with many counts. The chain carries TRBV9 and TRBJ1-2; 7 positions match TRBD1. With V trimmed by 4 bases and J by 5 bases, 11 bases remained unmatched. This CDR3 is 15 amino acids long. The germline gives CDR1 SGDLS, CDR2 YYNGEE. The CDR3 loop is CASSPNSAGGYGYTF. For the CDR3, the DNA is TGTGCCAGCAGCCCCAATTCGGCAGGGGGGTATGGCTACACCTTC.

Ten or more counts support this clonotype. The chain recombines TRBV6-5 with TRBJ2-7, with D unclear. The germline V gene encodes CDR1 MNHEY and CDR2 SVGAGI. The CDR3 is 14 amino acids. V dropped 0 bases and J dropped 2 bases, with 8 bases sitting between them. The CDR3 bases are TGTGCCAGCAGTTACTCGCTTCCACCCTACGAGCAGTACTTC. The encoded protein is CASSYSLPPYEQYF.

In its sample, this clonotype was seen a few times. The rearrangement links TRBV15 to TRBJ2-1; no definite D call. V lost 0 bases, J lost 10 bases, and 7 bases lay in between. This CDR3 is built from 12 residues. Germline V gene data show CDR1 as LNHNV and CDR2 as YYDKDF (reference sequence). CDR3 bases: TGTGCCACCAGCAGAGATAGGAGCGAGCAGTTCTTC. Translating it yields CATSRDRSEQFF.

In this sample, this clonotype turned up once. J is TRBJ2-7 and V is TRBV19; D may correspond to TRBD1 or TRBD2 (6 bases each). V was pared by 10 bases and J by 5 bases, with 18 bases between. This CDR3 contains 13 residues. CDR1 and CDR2 from the germline V gene are LNHDA and SQIVND (reference sequence). The CDR3 coding sequence is TGTGCCACTTCGCCCGTGGAGGGGGACGAGCAGTACTTC. It is translated as CATSPVEGDEQYF.

V gene TRBV28 combines with J gene TRBJ2-7, with 8 bases fitting TRBD1. From germline, CDR1 is MDHEN and CDR2 SYDVKM. The CDR3 is 13 amino acids. With 4 bases clipped from V and 6 bases from J, the junction kept 5 bases outside the gene matches. The CDR3: CASSSRQGSEQYF. The CDR3 bases are TGTGCCAGCAGTTCTCGACAGGGGAGCGAGCAGTACTTC.